This is a list of T cell receptor beta chains from one sample in a study of memory CD4+ T cells and cytomegalovirus serostatus. The data were produced by immunoSEQ multiplex PCR, yet TCRdb's version contains in-frame clones alone and is incomplete. The sample has over 35,000 clones; around four fifths are singletons. The sequenced sample consisted of memory CD4+ T cells from blood. These receptor sequences come from an adult in good health and CMV-seronegative. The CDR3 runs from the conserved cysteine through the conserved F or W. The D gene is left open where the match is weak. Clone size, where shown, is once, few, many, or a class for clones that have expanded.

cdr3_nt	cdr3_aa	clone_size	j_call	d_call	v_call
TGTGCCAGCAGCCCGGGATACGAAAAACTGTTTTTT	CASSPGYEKLFF	NA	TRBJ1-4	NA	TRBV9
TGTGCCAGCAGCCCTAACGGGGGGCCCCAAGAGACCCAGTACTTC	CASSPNGGPQETQYF	once	TRBJ2-5	NA	TRBV7-2
TGTGCCTGTGGGACAGGGAGCGTTCGGGAGCAGTTCTTC	CACGTGSVREQFF	NA	TRBJ2-1	TRBD1	TRBV30
TGTGCCAGCAGCTTAGATCCCGGACAGGGGACTACAACTAATGAAAAACTGTTTTTT	CASSLDPGQGTTTNEKLFF	once	TRBJ1-4	TRBD1	TRBV11-3
TGTGCCAGTAGTAGTGGGGGGACAGGGGTAGGCATTCAGTACTTC	CASSSGGTGVGIQYF	NA	TRBJ2-4	TRBD1	TRBV19
TGTGCCAGCATTGAGGGTTACGAGCAGTACTTC	CASIEGYEQYF	NA	TRBJ2-7	NA	TRBV28
TGTGCCAGCAGTGAGTCGCATAACTATGGCTACACCTTC	CASSESHNYGYTF	few	TRBJ1-2	NA	TRBV2
TGTGCCAGCAGCTTAGCGCACCTCCGGTTGCAGTACTTC	CASSLAHLRLQYF	NA	TRBJ2-7	NA	TRBV7-2
TGTGCCAGTAGTATAGATCCGAGGGCTAGCAATCAGCCCCAGCATTTT	CASSIDPRASNQPQHF	NA	TRBJ1-5	NA	TRBV19
TGTGCCAGCAGTCCCAAACCACGAAACTATGGCTACACCTTC	CASSPKPRNYGYTF	NA	TRBJ1-2	NA	TRBV27
TGTGCCAGCAGCCCCTACCGGGGTGGTTTAAGAGACTATGGCTACACCTTC	CASSPYRGGLRDYGYTF	NA	TRBJ1-2	NA	TRBV7-2
TGTGCCAGCAGTTTATGGAGTAGGAGGACAGAGTCCACCAACGTCCTGACTTTC	CASSLWSRRTESTNVLTF	NA	TRBJ2-6	NA	TRBV28
TGTGCCAGTCAACTTGGAAACACCATATATTTT	CASQLGNTIYF	few	TRBJ1-3	NA	TRBV19